Below, 14 T cell receptor beta chains from the same sample are listed, as sequenced in a study of blood T cell repertoires in COVID-19. Clones were read by immunoSEQ multiplex PCR, and TCRdb kept only the in-frame ones, dropping some. Of a few hundred thousand clones in the sample, about 80% were seen once. The sequenced material came from peripheral blood. Receptors originate from a person aged 70 to 85 with COVID-19, enrolled during active disease.

The chain links TRBV29-1 to TRBJ2-2; the match to TRBD1 covers 8 bases. The CDR3 contains 14 residues. J lost 5 bases, V lost 4 bases, and 6 bases had no gene match. CDR1 and CDR2 from the germline V gene are SQVTM and ANQGSEA. CDR3 in DNA: TGCAGCGTTGTACTCAACAGGGGGACCGGGGAGCTGTTTTTT. Translating gives CSVVLNRGTGELFF.

The chain uses TRBV12-3 or TRBV12-4 and TRBJ1-2; D is unresolved. V lost 6 bases and J lost 1, with 9 bases in between. The CDR3 is made up of 13 amino acids. CDR3 DNA: TGTGCCAGCAGACGGTCGATTAACTATGGCTACACCTTC. It is translated as CASRRSINYGYTF.

This clone was counted a single time. The J gene is TRBJ1-4, the V gene TRBV5-1; no clear D. This CDR3 spans 13 amino acids. Trimming shortened V by 3 bases and J by 7 bases, and 10 bases separated the two germline ends. Germline CDR1 and CDR2: SGHRS and YFSETQ. In DNA form, the CDR3 reads TGCGCCAGCAGCTCAATTGCCGGTGAAAAACTGTTTTTT. Encoded protein: CASSSIAGEKLFF.

With respect to this clone: This specimen includes other DNA sequences encoding the same CDR3. V usage is TRBV11-3 and J usage is TRBJ2-2; D is perhaps TRBD1 (6 bases). Germline values: CDR1 SGHNT, CDR2 YENEEA. The V end was cut by 3 bases, the J end by 1 base, with 6 bases between. The CDR3 sequence is 14 residues long. The CDR3 here is CASSLGQNTGELFF. The DNA of the CDR3 is TGTGCCAGCAGCTTGGGACAGAACACCGGGGAGCTGTTTTTT.

The chain employs TRBV7-3 and TRBJ2-2; D gene unclear. Trimming removed 0 bases from V and 5 bases from J, with 7 bases in between. This CDR3 is built from 14 residues. Germline-derived CDR1 and CDR2 are SGHTA and FQGTGA. The CDR3 nucleotides are TGTGCCAGCAGCTTAACACCAGGAACCGGGGAGCTGTTTTTT. Translating gives CASSLTPGTGELFF.

The chain combines TRBV28 with TRBJ1-2; the match to TRBD1 covers 7 bases. The ends lost 7 bases at V and 5 bases at J; junction bases unmatched: 7. CDR3 length equals 13 residues. Germline V gene lookup returns CDR1 MDHEN and CDR2 SYDVKM. The CDR3 DNA reads as TGTGCCAGCACTAAAGACAGGGTGTATGGCTACACCTTC. Protein: CASTKDRVYGYTF.

The rearrangement joins TRBV2 to TRBJ2-3, with D possibly TRBD1 on 5 matching bases. CDR1 is SNHLY, CDR2 FYNNEI, per germline. The CDR3 runs to 13 residues. The germline V and J ends were trimmed by 7 bases and 1 base, with 9 bases remaining between them. Written as DNA, the CDR3 is TGTGCCAGCATGGGCAGGGGCACAGATACGCAGTATTTT. Its translation: CASMGRGTDTQYF.

This chain connects TRBV5-8 to TRBJ1-5; 7 nucleotides agree with TRBD1. V lost 0 bases, J lost 5 bases, and 5 bases stayed unmatched. This CDR3 contains 15 residues. Germline values: CDR1 SGHTS, CDR2 YDEGEE. The chain's CDR3 is CASSLAGQGDQPQHF. Here the CDR3 DNA reads TGTGCCAGCAGCTTGGCGGGGCAGGGGGATCAGCCCCAGCATTTT.

The chain has TRBV6-5 and TRBJ1-5; the D gene is possibly TRBD1 (6 bases). The V gene lost 4 bases and the J gene lost 10 bases, with 17 bases spanning the gap. This CDR3 spans 14 amino acids. CDR1 MNHEY and CDR2 SVGAGI come from the germline V gene. This CDR3 is CASSSHRDGGPQHF. The CDR3 DNA follows: TGTGCCAGCAGTTCCCACAGGGACGGTGGACCCCAGCATTTT.

This chain connects TRBV19 to TRBJ1-6, with 8 bases fitting TRBD1. This CDR3 contains 15 residues. Germline assignment: CDR1 LNHDA and CDR2 SQIVND (reference sequence). With 5 bases clipped from V and 14 bases from J, the junction kept 14 bases outside the gene matches. CDR3 sequence reads: CASSPGTGPRLSLHF. The CDR3 DNA is TGTGCCAGTAGTCCTGGGACAGGTCCTCGTTTGTCCCTCCACTTT.

The chain has TRBV5-4 and TRBJ1-1; 8 bases align to TRBD1. Unmatched junction bases numbered 3, after V lost 0 bases and J lost 8 bases. CDR3 length: 13 amino acids. Germline CDR1 reads SGHNT; CDR2 reads YYREEE (reference sequence). DNA for the CDR3: TGTGCCAGCAGCTTGGTTACAGGGGGGGAAGCTTTCTTT. The encoded protein is CASSLVTGGEAFF.

V and J are TRBV25-1 and TRBJ1-2, with TRBD1 identical over 9 bases. J gave up 1 base and V 4 bases, and 10 bases lay outside the gene matches. This CDR3 spans 17 amino acids. The V gene's germline CDR1 is MGHDK and CDR2 SYGVNS. The CDR3 sequence is CASSGWDRDFLNYGYTF. CDR3 nucleotides: TGTGCCAGCAGTGGGTGGGACAGGGATTTCCTTAACTATGGCTACACCTTC.

This chain joins TRBV6-5 and TRBJ1-4; D is perhaps TRBD1 (5 bases). Germline assignment: CDR1 MNHEY and CDR2 SVGAGI. Trimming left V 6 bases short and J 6 bases short, with 11 bases between. The CDR3 is 13 amino acids. CDR3 in DNA: TGTGCCAGCAGGAGAGGCAGGGATGAAAAACTGTTTTTT. Its protein is CASRRGRDEKLFF.

This clone was detected only once. This chain connects TRBV5-1 to TRBJ2-5; the match to TRBD2 covers 7 bases. The CDR3 is 15 amino acids. The germline V gene has CDR1 SGHRS and CDR2 YFSETQ. The V gene end was trimmed by 0 bases and the J gene end by 4 bases; junction bases not matched to a gene: 6. CDR3 protein: CASSLARERGETQYF. In DNA form, the CDR3 reads TGCGCCAGCAGCTTGGCCAGGGAGCGGGGAGAGACCCAGTACTTC.